Shown below are 18 T cell receptor beta chains from a single sample sequenced in a study of T cell repertoires and HLA-DP antigens. The method was immunoSEQ multiplex PCR; TCRdb's version includes in-frame clones alone and lacks a portion of them. In the table there are 75,000 to 90,000 clones, approximately 86% of which are singletons. What these receptors recognize is not known. The sequenced material came from CD4+ T cells from PBMCs. All receptors come from a man aged 45 to 65 in good health and CMV-seronegative.

The chain has TRBV19 and TRBJ1-1, with 9 bases identical to TRBD1. Germline CDR1 and CDR2: LNHDA and SQIVND (reference sequence). CDR3 length equals 14 residues. V was clipped by 6 bases and J by 4 bases; unmatched bases: 6. For the CDR3, the DNA is TGTGCCAGTAGCGGGACAGGGCGCGCCACTGAAGCTTTCTTT. Its protein is CASSGTGRATEAFF.

The chain has TRBV10-1 and TRBJ1-5; D might be TRBD1 (6 bases). The CDR3 contains 19 residues. Germline V gives CDR1 WNHNN, CDR2 SYGVQD (reference sequence). V shed 7 bases and J shed 1 base, with 26 bases lying between them. The CDR3 DNA is TGCGCCAGCACTCCGGGTGAGGGGGTCTTGCGATGGAGCAATCAGCCCCAGCATTTT. This translates into CASTPGEGVLRWSNQPQHF.

V usage is TRBV5-1 and J usage is TRBJ1-6; 9 bases map to TRBD1. J gave up 7 bases and V 4 bases, and 9 bases lay outside the gene matches. The CDR3 sequence is 16 residues long. The germline gives CDR1 SGHRS, CDR2 YFSETQ. The CDR3 DNA reads as TGCGCCAGCAGCCTAAGACAGGGGGAAATAAATTCACCCCTCCACTTT. It yields the protein CASSLRQGEINSPLHF.

The chain carries TRBV5-4 and TRBJ2-3; possible D gene TRBD2, 6 bases. This CDR3 spans 15 amino acids. V was cut by 2 bases and J by 3 bases, with 13 bases left in between. Per germline, CDR1 SGHNT and CDR2 YYREEE (reference sequence). CDR3 region: CASSLQGGETDTQYF. The CDR3 DNA reads TGTGCCAGCAGCTTACAAGGAGGGGAGACAGATACGCAGTATTTT.

This clone was detected once. The gene calls are TRBV29-1 and TRBJ2-3; maybe TRBD2 (6 bases). Germline V lookup: CDR1 SQVTM, CDR2 ANQGSEA. The CDR3 is made up of 15 amino acids. V was pared by 4 bases and J by 3 bases, with 17 bases between. The CDR3 protein is CSVAGVNVATDTQYF. For the CDR3, the DNA is TGCAGCGTTGCGGGGGTGAACGTCGCGACAGATACGCAGTATTTT.

J is TRBJ2-1 and V is TRBV27; D not certain. This CDR3 comprises 14 residues. Trimming stripped 7 bases from V and 5 bases from J, with 15 bases between. CDR1 and CDR2 from the germline V gene are MNHEY and SMNVEV (reference sequence). The CDR3 nucleotides are TGTGCCAGCAAACTTGGGCATGGGAACAATGAGCAGTTCTTC. Translating it yields CASKLGHGNNEQFF.

This sequence joins TRBV29-1 and TRBJ1-2; D ambiguous. V was pared by 6 bases and J by 5 bases, with 13 bases between. CDR3 length: 12 residues. Germline V gives CDR1 SQVTM, CDR2 ANQGSEA. DNA for the CDR3: TGCAGCGTCGAGGGAACAGAGTATGGCTACACCTTC. This gives the protein CSVEGTEYGYTF.

The chain links TRBV7-8 to TRBJ1-2; 8 bases agree with TRBD1. This CDR3 region has 18 residues. Germline loops: CDR1 SGHVS, CDR2 FQNEAQ. The V segment lost 2 bases and the J segment 4 bases; nucleotides outside the gene matches: 15. The DNA for the CDR3 is TGTGCCAGCAGCTTACAGGGCAGGGGGCCCCCTAATCTCTATGGCTACACCTTC. This codes for CASSLQGRGPPNLYGYTF.

CDR3 nucleotides: TGCGCCAGCAGTCAATCCAAGATCCCCAAGGACAGGAATAATCAGCCCCAGCATTTT. Translated, it gives CASSQSKIPKDRNNQPQHF. The chain has TRBV23-1 and TRBJ1-5; 7 positions match TRBD1. TRBV23-1 is known as an ORF, though its function is uncertain. The CDR3 consists of 19 residues. The V and J ends lost 0 bases and 4 bases, in that order; junction bases with no gene match: 15.

In DNA, the CDR3 is TGTGCCAGCAGGCGGGGGGGCCTAACCGAGCAGTACTTC. The encoded protein is CASRRGGLTEQYF. V and J are TRBV6-5 and TRBJ2-7; 9 bases map to TRBD2. CDR3 size: 13 residues. J was trimmed by 6 bases and V by 6 bases; bases with no gene match: 6. Germline values: CDR1 MNHEY, CDR2 SVGAGI.

The V and J genes are TRBV5-1 and TRBJ2-7, with 9 positions matching TRBD1. The V gene end was trimmed by 0 bases and the J gene end by 3 bases; junction bases not matched to a gene: 10. Germline CDR1 and CDR2: SGHRS and YFSETQ. This CDR3 contains 17 residues. CDR3 DNA sequence: TGCGCCAGCAGCTTGGAGCCCACGGGACAGGGAGTCTACGAGCAGTACTTC. Its protein is CASSLEPTGQGVYEQYF.

This chain joins TRBV10-2 and TRBJ2-7; TRBD2 matches 10 bases. V shed 1 base and J 4 bases; nucleotides not matched to a gene: 4. Germline V gene lookup returns CDR1 WSHSY and CDR2 SAAADI. CDR3 length: 15 residues. The CDR3 DNA sequence: TGCGCCAGCAGTGAGTTTTCTAGCGGGAGTTACGAGCAGTACTTC. Its translation is CASSEFSSGSYEQYF.

This clone was recorded once. The chain uses TRBV5-1 and TRBJ2-3; TRBD2 might be the D (6 bases). CDR3 size: 14 residues. CDR1 is SGHRS, CDR2 YFSETQ, per germline. V shed 5 bases and J shed 0 bases, with 10 bases lying between them. CDR3 in DNA: TGCGCCAGCAGGGGGGGACCGAGCACAGATACGCAGTATTTT. Translating gives CASRGGPSTDTQYF.

The chain links TRBV11-2 to TRBJ2-1; tentatively, D is TRBD1 (5 bases). V shed 3 bases and J shed 9 bases, with 18 bases lying between them. The CDR3 has 15 amino acids. Germline V gene data show CDR1 as SGHAT and CDR2 as FQNNGV. CDR3 DNA sequence: TGTGCCAGCAGCTTCCCCGGCCAGGGCCGCGGTGAGCAGTTCTTC. Protein product: CASSFPGQGRGEQFF.

The CDR3 DNA reads TGTGCCAGCAGCAGGGGCCCTTACAATGAGCAGTTCTTC. This gives the protein CASSRGPYNEQFF. The rearrangement joins TRBV6-6 to TRBJ2-1; TRBD1 might be the D (6 bases). The CDR3 runs to 13 residues. The V end lost 6 bases, the J end lost 4 bases, and 10 bases lay between the germline ends. The germline gives CDR1 MNHNY, CDR2 SVGAGI (reference sequence).

This rearrangement joins TRBV4-1 to TRBJ2-7, with TRBD2 matching over 12 bases. CDR1 and CDR2 from the germline V gene are MGHRA and YSYEKL. V was pared by 6 bases and J by 0 bases, with 3 bases of the junction left unmatched. This CDR3 contains 15 residues. In nucleotides, the CDR3 is TGCGCCAGCAGGCAGACTAGCGGGAGCTCCTACGAGCAGTACTTC. The encoded protein is CASRQTSGSSYEQYF.

The rearrangement joins TRBV21-1 to TRBJ1-1. TRBV21-1 is listed as a pseudogene. The CDR3 consists of 16 residues. The CDR3: CASSKEGGSTNTEAFF. DNA for the CDR3: TGTGCCAGCAGCAAAGAAGGCGGATCCACGAACACTGAAGCTTTCTTT.

This clone occurred a few times. Sequence at one end of the junction differs from germline and may be a read error. The CDR3 DNA reads TGTGCTAGCAGCCCCTCCGGGACTAGGGGCCACAATGAGCAGTTCTTC. The encoded protein is CASSPSGTRGHNEQFF. The rearrangement links TRBV7-7 to TRBJ2-1, with TRBD2 matching 8 bases. Germline values: CDR1 SSHAT, CDR2 FNYEAQ (reference sequence). The CDR3 totals 16 residues.